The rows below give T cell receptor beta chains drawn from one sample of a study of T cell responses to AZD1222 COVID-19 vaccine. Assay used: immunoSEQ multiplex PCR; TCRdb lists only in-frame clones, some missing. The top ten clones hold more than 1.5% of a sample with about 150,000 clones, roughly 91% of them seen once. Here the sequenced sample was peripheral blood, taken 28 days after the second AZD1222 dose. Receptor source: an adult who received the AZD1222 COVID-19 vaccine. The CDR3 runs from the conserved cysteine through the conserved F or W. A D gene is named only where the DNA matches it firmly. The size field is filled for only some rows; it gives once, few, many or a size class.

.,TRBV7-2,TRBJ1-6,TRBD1,CASSQGGSSYNSPLHF,TGTGCCAGCAGCCAGGGGGGGAGCTCCTATAATTCACCCCTCCACTTT
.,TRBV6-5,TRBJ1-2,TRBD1,CASSYSTGGRGYTF,TGTGCCAGCAGTTACAGTACAGGGGGCCGGGGCTACACCTTC
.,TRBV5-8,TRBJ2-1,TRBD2,CASSTRTTSGYNEQFF,TGTGCCAGCAGCACACGGACGACTAGCGGTTACAATGAGCAGTTCTTC
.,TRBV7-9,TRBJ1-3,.,CASSLDGRTGNTIYF,TGTGCCAGCAGCTTAGACGGCAGGACTGGAAACACCATATATTTT
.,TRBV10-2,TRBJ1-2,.,CASRTLIRTSPNYGYTF,TGCGCCAGCAGGACCCTGATCAGGACTTCTCCTAACTATGGCTACACCTTC
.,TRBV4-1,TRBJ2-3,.,CASSQDPQGQDTQYF,TGCGCCAGCAGCCAAGATCCCCAGGGCCAAGATACGCAGTATTTT
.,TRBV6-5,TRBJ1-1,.,CASSYAVNMNTEAFF,TGTGCCAGCAGTTACGCGGTTAACATGAACACTGAAGCTTTCTTT
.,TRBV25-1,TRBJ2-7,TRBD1,CASRDRTSYEQYF,TGTGCCAGCAGGGACAGGACTTCCTACGAGCAGTACTTC
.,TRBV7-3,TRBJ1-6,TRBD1,CASSSTYQGVRHEGSPLHF,TGTGCCAGCAGCTCCACGTACCAGGGGGTAAGACATGAGGGCTCACCCCTCCACTTT
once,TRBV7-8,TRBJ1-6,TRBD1,CASSLGGQPTNSPLHF,TGTGCCAGCAGCTTAGGGGGACAGCCGACTAATTCACCCCTCCACTTT
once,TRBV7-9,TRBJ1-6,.,CASSLGTGSNNSPLHF,TGTGCCAGCAGCTTGGGAACAGGTTCCAATAATTCACCCCTCCACTTT
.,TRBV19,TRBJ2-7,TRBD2,CASSIGGAGDYEQYF,TGTGCCAGTAGTATAGGAGGAGCGGGGGATTACGAGCAGTACTTC
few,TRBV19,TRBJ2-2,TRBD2,CASSIASGSVGELFF,TGTGCCAGTAGTATCGCCAGCGGGAGCGTCGGGGAGCTGTTTTTT
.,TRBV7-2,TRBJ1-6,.,CASSLRNSPLHF,TGTGCCAGCAGCTTAAGGAATTCACCCCTCCACTTT
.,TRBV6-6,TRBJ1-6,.,CASSPGFAGVDGSPLHF,TGTGCCAGCAGTCCGGGCTTTGCGGGCGTCGACGGTTCACCCCTCCACTTT
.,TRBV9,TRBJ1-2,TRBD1,CASSEGGGTGSYTF,TGTGCCAGCAGCGAGGGAGGGGGGACAGGGAGCTACACCTTC
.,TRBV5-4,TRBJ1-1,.,CASSSDKGGYAFF,TGTGCCAGCAGCTCAGACAAGGGTGGCTACGCTTTCTTT
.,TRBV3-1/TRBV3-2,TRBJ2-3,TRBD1,CASSSLGGTGGRDTQYF,TGTGCCAGCAGCTCTTTAGGAGGGACAGGGGGCCGGGATACGCAGTATTTT
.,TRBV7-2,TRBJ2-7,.,CASSLKNTGGGFYEQYF,TGTGCCAGCAGCTTAAAAAACACGGGAGGGGGCTTCTACGAGCAGTACTTC
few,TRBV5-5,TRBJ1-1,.,CASSFGANTEAFF,TGTGCCAGCAGCTTCGGGGCGAACACTGAAGCTTTCTTT
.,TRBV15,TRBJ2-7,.,CATSRDGTTTYEQYF,TGTGCCACCAGCCGGGACGGGACAACTACCTACGAGCAGTACTTC
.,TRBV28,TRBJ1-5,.,CASSLSTGLGSVNQPQHF,TGTGCCAGCAGTTTAAGCACAGGGTTAGGTAGTGTAAATCAGCCCCAGCATTTT
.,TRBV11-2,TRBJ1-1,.,CASSRTGTEAFF,TGTGCCAGCAGCCGGACCGGAACCGAAGCTTTCTTT
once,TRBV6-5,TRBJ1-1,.,CASSSLTGEAFF,TGTGCCAGCAGTTCCCTGACGGGAGAAGCTTTCTTT
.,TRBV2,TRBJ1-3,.,CASSEQGSSGNTIYF,TGTGCCAGCAGTGAGCAGGGCTCCTCTGGAAACACCATATATTTT
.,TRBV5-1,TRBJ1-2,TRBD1,CASSLGKTGRYGYTF,TGCGCCAGCAGCCTAGGAAAGACAGGGCGCTATGGCTACACCTTC
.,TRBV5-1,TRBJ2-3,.,CASSSHPTDTQYF,TGCGCCAGCAGCTCCCATCCTACAGATACGCAGTATTTT
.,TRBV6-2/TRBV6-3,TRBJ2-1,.,CASSDHVGGTMFF,TGTGCCAGCAGCGACCATGTGGGGGGTACCATGTTCTTC